Listed below are T cell receptor beta chains from one sample, sequenced in a study of shared clonotypes between healthy human individuals. Data came from immunoSEQ multiplex PCR; TCRdb stores just in-frame clones and leaves some out. The table has some 2.4 million clones, 93% seen once. The sequenced sample was naive CD4+ T cells from PBMCs. The receptors were gathered from a man younger than 35 in good health. Some clones in this sample may be carry-over from other donors' samples. Each CDR3 is given with its conserved first and last residue. Each record gives: V gene, D gene, J gene, clone size, CDR3 DNA, CDR3 protein. A D gene is named only where the DNA matches it firmly. The size of a clone is reported for some rows only, either as once, few or many, or as a class for expanded clones.

>TRBV6-1|NA|TRBJ2-1|once
TGTGCCGGCAGTGTTCATCAGGACAATGAGCAGTTCTTC
CAGSVHQDNEQFF
>TRBV7-9|NA|TRBJ1-4|NA
TGTGCCAGCAGCTTAGTCCCCGAAAAACTGTTTTTT
CASSLVPEKLFF
>TRBV2|TRBD2|TRBJ2-1|NA
TGTGCCAGCAGGGAGGGACTAGCGGGACGTTTTGGTGAGCAGTTCTTC
CASREGLAGRFGEQFF
>TRBV7-8|NA|TRBJ2-1|NA
TGTGCCAGCAGCCCGGTTGGTAGCGGCACCTACAATGAGCAGTTCTTC
CASSPVGSGTYNEQFF
>TRBV28|NA|TRBJ1-2|NA
TGTGCCAGCACCTCAGGCAGGGATCCAGGCTACACCTTC
CASTSGRDPGYTF
>TRBV6-5|TRBD1|TRBJ2-7|NA
TGTGCCAGCAGTTACAGTGGGACAGATCCTTACGAGCAGTACTTC
CASSYSGTDPYEQYF
>TRBV6-6|TRBD2|TRBJ2-7|NA
TGTGCCAGCAGACAAACCGCCGGCGGGGGGGAGCAGTACTTC
CASRQTAGGGEQYF
>TRBV18|NA|TRBJ2-5|NA
TGTGCCAGCTCACCAGGCAGGGCGAGGGAGACCCAGTACTTC
CASSPGRARETQYF
>TRBV5-1|NA|TRBJ1-1|NA
TGCGCCAGCAGCCGGGAGGAGAGGAACACTGAAGCTTTCTTT
CASSREERNTEAFF
>TRBV18|NA|TRBJ2-5|NA
TGTGCCAGCTCACCGGCCAGACAAGAGACCCAGTACTTC
CASSPARQETQYF
>TRBV27|NA|TRBJ2-3|NA
TGTGCCAGCAGTACCGGACTACAAGATACGCAGTATTTT
CASSTGLQDTQYF
>TRBV10-3|TRBD2|TRBJ2-5|once
TGTGCCACGGGAGGAGGAGAGACCCAGTACTTC
CATGGGETQYF